The 9 T cell receptor beta chains reported below all come from one sample, sequenced in a study of somatic mutations in cytotoxic T cells in rheumatoid arthritis. The table came from immunoSEQ multiplex PCR; TCRdb's copy has only in-frame clones and leaves some out. This sample has more than 15,000 clones; 82% occur once, and the top ten carry roughly 19%. The sample comprised CD8+ T cells sorted from blood. These receptors were taken from an adult with rheumatoid arthritis.

The chain uses TRBV7-9 and TRBJ2-7, with 9 nucleotides matching TRBD2. Germline lookup yields CDR1 SEHNR and CDR2 FQNEAQ (reference sequence). This CDR3 is 17 amino acids long. J lost 3 bases, V lost 4 bases, and 13 bases had no gene match. CDR3 sequence: CASSSELAGADFYEQYF. CDR3 nucleotide sequence: TGTGCCAGCAGCTCAGAGTTAGCGGGGGCCGATTTCTACGAGCAGTACTTC.

The V gene is TRBV2, the J gene TRBJ2-2; TRBD1 agrees at 7 bases. V shed 10 bases and J 6 bases; nucleotides not matched to a gene: 5. CDR1 and CDR2 (germline): SNHLY, FYNNEI. The CDR3 covers 12 residues. As DNA, the CDR3 is TGTGCCAACCAGGGGGTTTCCGGGGAGCTGTTTTTT. Residues: CANQGVSGELFF.

The J gene is TRBJ2-7, the V gene TRBV5-1; D gene uncertain. Germline CDR1 reads SGHRS; CDR2 reads YFSETQ. This CDR3 region has 12 residues. V gave up 5 bases and J gave up 7 bases, with 13 bases separating them. The chain's CDR3 is CASSTWVGEQYF. The CDR3 bases are TGCGCCAGCAGTACCTGGGTGGGGGAGCAGTACTTC. The full variable domain, with the rest looked up from reference TRBV5-1 and TRBJ2-7, is KAGVTQTPRYLIKTRGQQVTLSCSPISGHRSVSWYQQTPGQGLQFLFEYFSETQRNKGNFPGRFSGRQFSNSRSEMNVSTLELGDSALYLCASSTWVGEQYFGPGTRLTVT.

This chain links TRBV7-9 with TRBJ2-1; perhaps TRBD2 as D (5 bases). The CDR3 loop spans 18 amino acids. Between the trimmed V and J ends, which lost 5 bases and 7 bases, there was a span of 27 bases. Germline values: CDR1 SEHNR, CDR2 FQNEAQ (reference sequence). The CDR3 loop is CASSHKRQAEVAGNEQFF. CDR3 nucleotide sequence: TGTGCCAGCAGCCATAAACGACAAGCGGAAGTAGCTGGAAATGAGCAGTTCTTC. The full variable domain, its missing parts supplied by reference TRBV7-9 and TRBJ2-1, is DTGVSQNPRHKITKRGQNVTFRCDPISEHNRLYWYRQTLGQGPEFLTYFQNEAQLEKSRLLSDRFSAERPKGSFSTLEIQRTEQGDSAMYLCASSHKRQAEVAGNEQFFGPGTRLTVL.

The chain has TRBV15 and TRBJ1-1; 8 positions match TRBD1. CDR1 is LNHNV and CDR2 is YYDKDF in the germline V gene (reference sequence). This CDR3 spans 14 amino acids. Trimming at V came to 3 bases and at J to 4 bases, leaving 4 bases not matched to a gene. The CDR3: CATSRDRAGTEAFF. CDR3 coding DNA: TGTGCCACCAGCAGGGACAGGGCGGGCACTGAAGCTTTCTTT.

The chain employs TRBV9 and TRBJ2-1, with 10 bases aligning to TRBD1. The CDR3 runs 14 residues. J lost 9 bases, V lost 3 bases, and 6 bases had no gene match. The germline V gene has CDR1 SGDLS and CDR2 YYNGEE. The CDR3 coding sequence is TGTGCCAGCAGCGGACAGACAGGGGGCAGTGAGCAGTTCTTC. Protein product: CASSGQTGGSEQFF. The whole variable domain, remainder taken from reference TRBV9 and TRBJ2-1, is DSGVTQTPKHLITATGQRVTLRCSPRSGDLSVYWYQQSLDQGLQFLIQYYNGEERAKGNILERFSAQQFPDLHSELNLSSLELGDSALYFCASSGQTGGSEQFFGPGTRLTVL.

The V gene is TRBV7-6, the J gene TRBJ2-7; D uncertain. Between the trimmed V and J ends, which lost 5 bases and 4 bases, there was a span of 12 bases. The CDR3 is 13 residues long. Germline CDR1 SGHVS, CDR2 FNYEAQ. The CDR3 DNA reads as TGTGCCAGCAGCCTTGCCTTAGGTTACGAGCAGTACTTC. Translation gives CASSLALGYEQYF.

The chain couples TRBV6-6 to TRBJ1-3; TRBD1 matches 11 bases. The CDR3 length is 15 residues. From germline, CDR1 is MNHNY and CDR2 SVGAGI (reference sequence). The trim removed 5 bases at V and 2 bases at J, leaving 2 bases unmatched. The CDR3 reads CASSADRGPGNTIYF. Here the CDR3 DNA reads TGTGCCAGCAGTGCGGACAGGGGGCCTGGAAACACCATATATTTT.

This rearrangement joins TRBV15 to TRBJ2-1; 8 nucleotides align to TRBD2. V lost 2 bases, J lost 5 bases, and 5 bases stayed unmatched. The CDR3 sequence is 15 residues long. The germline V gene has CDR1 LNHNV and CDR2 YYDKDF (reference sequence). The CDR3 bases are TGTGCCACCAGCAGACAACTAGCGGAAGACAATGAGCAGTTCTTC. This encodes CATSRQLAEDNEQFF.